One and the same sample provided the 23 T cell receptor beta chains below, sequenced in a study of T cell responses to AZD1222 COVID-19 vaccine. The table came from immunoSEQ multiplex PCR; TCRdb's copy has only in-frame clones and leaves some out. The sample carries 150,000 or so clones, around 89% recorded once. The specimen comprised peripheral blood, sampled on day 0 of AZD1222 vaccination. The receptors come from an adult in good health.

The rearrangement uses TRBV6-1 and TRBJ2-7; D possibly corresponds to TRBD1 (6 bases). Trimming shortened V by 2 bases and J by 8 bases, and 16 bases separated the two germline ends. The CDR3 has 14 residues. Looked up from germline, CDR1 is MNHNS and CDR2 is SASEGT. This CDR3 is CASSELGAPGQQYF. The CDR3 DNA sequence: TGTGCCAGCAGTGAATTGGGGGCCCCAGGTCAGCAGTACTTC.

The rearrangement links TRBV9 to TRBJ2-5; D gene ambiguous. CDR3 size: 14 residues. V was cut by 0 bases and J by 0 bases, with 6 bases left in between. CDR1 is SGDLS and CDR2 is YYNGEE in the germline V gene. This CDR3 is CASSVGPNQETQYF. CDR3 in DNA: TGTGCCAGCAGCGTAGGTCCAAACCAAGAGACCCAGTACTTC.

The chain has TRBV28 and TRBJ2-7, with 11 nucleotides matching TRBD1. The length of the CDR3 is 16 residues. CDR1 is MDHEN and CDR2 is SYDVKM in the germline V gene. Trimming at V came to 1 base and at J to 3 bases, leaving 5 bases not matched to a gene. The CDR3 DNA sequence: TGTGCCAGCAGTTTATTACCGGGACAGGGGGACTACGAGCAGTACTTC. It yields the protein CASSLLPGQGDYEQYF.

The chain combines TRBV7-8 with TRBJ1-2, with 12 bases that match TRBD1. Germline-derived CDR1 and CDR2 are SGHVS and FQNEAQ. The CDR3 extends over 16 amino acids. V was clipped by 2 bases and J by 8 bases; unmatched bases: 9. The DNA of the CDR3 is TGTGCCAGCAGCTTATATAGGGGGACAGGGGGCTTCGGCTACACCTTC. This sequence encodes CASSLYRGTGGFGYTF.

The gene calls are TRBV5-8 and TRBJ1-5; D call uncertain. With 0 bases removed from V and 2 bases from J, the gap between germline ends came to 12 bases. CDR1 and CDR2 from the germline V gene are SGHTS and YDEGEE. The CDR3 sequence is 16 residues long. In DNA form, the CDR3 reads TGTGCCAGCAGCTTGGTCCCCAATCTAGGCAATCAGCCCCAGCATTTT. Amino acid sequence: CASSLVPNLGNQPQHF.

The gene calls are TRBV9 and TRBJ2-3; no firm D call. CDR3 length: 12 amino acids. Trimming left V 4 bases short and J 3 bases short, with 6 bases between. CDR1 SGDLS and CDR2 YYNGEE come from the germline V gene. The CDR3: CASSTLTDTQYF. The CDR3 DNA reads TGTGCCAGCAGCACCCTGACAGATACGCAGTATTTT. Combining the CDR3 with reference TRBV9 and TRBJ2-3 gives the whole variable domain DSGVTQTPKHLITATGQRVTLRCSPRSGDLSVYWYQQSLDQGLQFLIQYYNGEERAKGNILERFSAQQFPDLHSELNLSSLELGDSALYFCASSTLTDTQYFGPGTRLTVL.

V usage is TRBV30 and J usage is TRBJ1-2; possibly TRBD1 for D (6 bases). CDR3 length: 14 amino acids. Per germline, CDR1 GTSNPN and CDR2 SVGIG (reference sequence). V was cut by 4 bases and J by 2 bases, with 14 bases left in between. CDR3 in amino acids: CAWTLGTGNYGYTF. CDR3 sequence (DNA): TGTGCCTGGACCCTCGGCACAGGGAACTATGGCTACACCTTC.

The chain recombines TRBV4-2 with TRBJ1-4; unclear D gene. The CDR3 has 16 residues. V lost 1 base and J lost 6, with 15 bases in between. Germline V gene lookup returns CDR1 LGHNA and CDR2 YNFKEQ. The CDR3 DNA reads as TGTGCCAGCAGCCAAGTTTGGTCCGGGAATTATGAAAAACTGTTTTTT. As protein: CASSQVWSGNYEKLFF.

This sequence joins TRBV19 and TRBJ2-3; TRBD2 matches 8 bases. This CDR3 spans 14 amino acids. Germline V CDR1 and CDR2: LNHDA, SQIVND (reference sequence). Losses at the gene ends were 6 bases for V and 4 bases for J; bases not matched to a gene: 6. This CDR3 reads CASSGRAEADTQYF. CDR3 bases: TGTGCCAGTAGCGGGAGGGCCGAGGCAGATACGCAGTATTTT. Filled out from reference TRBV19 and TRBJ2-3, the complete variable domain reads DGGITQSPKYLFRKEGQNVTLSCEQNLNHDAMYWYRQDPGQGLRLIYYSQIVNDFQKGDIAEGYSVSREKKESFPLTVTSAQKNPTAFYLCASSGRAEADTQYFGPGTRLTVL.

The CDR3 reads CATSRDLGLGETQYF. In DNA, the CDR3 is TGTGCCACCAGCAGAGATCTGGGACTTGGAGAGACCCAGTACTTC. The J gene is TRBJ2-5, the V gene TRBV15; D is possibly TRBD2 (6 bases). This CDR3 spans 15 amino acids. V was shortened by 0 bases and J by 4 bases, with 12 bases between the two germline ends. CDR1 is LNHNV and CDR2 is YYDKDF in the germline V gene (reference sequence).

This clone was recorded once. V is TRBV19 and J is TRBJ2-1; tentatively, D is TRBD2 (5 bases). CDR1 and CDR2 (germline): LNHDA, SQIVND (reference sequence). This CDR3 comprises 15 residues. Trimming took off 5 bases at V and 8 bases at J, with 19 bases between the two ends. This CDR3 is CASSPTGGSWDEQFF. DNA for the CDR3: TGTGCCAGTAGTCCGACTGGAGGTTCTTGGGATGAGCAGTTCTTC.

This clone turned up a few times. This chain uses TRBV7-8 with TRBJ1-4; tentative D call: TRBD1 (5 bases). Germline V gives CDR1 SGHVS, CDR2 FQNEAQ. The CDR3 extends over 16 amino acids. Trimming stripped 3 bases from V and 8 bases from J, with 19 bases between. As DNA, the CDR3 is TGTGCCAGCAGCTTGGGGCGGGGAGGGGCAGGAGAAAAACTGTTTTTT. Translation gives CASSLGRGGAGEKLFF.

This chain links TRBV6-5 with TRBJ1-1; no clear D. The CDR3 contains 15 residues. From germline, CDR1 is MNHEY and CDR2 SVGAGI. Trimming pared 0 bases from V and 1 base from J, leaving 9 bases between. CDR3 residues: CASSYSKSWNTEAFF. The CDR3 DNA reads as TGTGCCAGCAGTTACTCGAAAAGCTGGAACACTGAAGCTTTCTTT.

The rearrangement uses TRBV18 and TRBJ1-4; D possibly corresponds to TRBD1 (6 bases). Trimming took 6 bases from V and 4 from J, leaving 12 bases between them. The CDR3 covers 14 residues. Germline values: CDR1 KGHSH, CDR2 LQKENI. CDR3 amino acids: CASSAGHRNEKLFF. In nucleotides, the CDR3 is TGTGCCAGCTCGGCGGGACACCGTAATGAAAAACTGTTTTTT. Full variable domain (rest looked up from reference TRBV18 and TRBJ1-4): NAGVMQNPRHLVRRRGQEARLRCSPMKGHSHVYWYRQLPEEGLKFMVYLQKENIIDESGMPKERFSAEFPKEGPSILRIQQVVRGDSAAYFCASSAGHRNEKLFFGSGTQLSVL.

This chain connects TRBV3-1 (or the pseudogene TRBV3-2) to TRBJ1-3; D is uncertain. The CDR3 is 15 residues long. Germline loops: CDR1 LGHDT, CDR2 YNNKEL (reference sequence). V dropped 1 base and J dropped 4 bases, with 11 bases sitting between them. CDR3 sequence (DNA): TGTGCCAGCAGCCAAGGTCCAGGAGCGGGAAACACCATATATTTT. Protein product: CASSQGPGAGNTIYF.

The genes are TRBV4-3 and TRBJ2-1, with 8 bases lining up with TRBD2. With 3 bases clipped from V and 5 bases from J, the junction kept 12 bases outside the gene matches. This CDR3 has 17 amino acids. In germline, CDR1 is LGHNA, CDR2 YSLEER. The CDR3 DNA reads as TGCGCCAGCAGCCACCGGATTGCTAGCGGGTCCCACAATGAGCAGTTCTTC. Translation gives CASSHRIASGSHNEQFF.

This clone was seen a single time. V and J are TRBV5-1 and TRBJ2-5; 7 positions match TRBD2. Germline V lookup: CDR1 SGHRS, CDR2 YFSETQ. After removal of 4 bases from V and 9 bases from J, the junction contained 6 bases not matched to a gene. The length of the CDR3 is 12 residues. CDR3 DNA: TGCGCCAGCAGCGGGGAGGGTTGGGCCCAGTACTTC. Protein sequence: CASSGEGWAQYF.

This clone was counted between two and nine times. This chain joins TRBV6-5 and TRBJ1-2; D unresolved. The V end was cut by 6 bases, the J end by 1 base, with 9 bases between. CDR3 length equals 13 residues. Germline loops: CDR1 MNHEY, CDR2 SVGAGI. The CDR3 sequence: CASRQRLNYGYTF. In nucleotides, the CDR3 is TGTGCCAGCAGACAGAGGCTTAACTATGGCTACACCTTC.

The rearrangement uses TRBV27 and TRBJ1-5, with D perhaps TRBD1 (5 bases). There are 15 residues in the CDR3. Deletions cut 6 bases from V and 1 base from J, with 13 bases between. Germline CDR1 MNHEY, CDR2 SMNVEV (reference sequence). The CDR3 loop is CASRNQGPSNQPQHF. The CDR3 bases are TGTGCCAGCAGAAACCAGGGTCCGAGCAATCAGCCCCAGCATTTT.

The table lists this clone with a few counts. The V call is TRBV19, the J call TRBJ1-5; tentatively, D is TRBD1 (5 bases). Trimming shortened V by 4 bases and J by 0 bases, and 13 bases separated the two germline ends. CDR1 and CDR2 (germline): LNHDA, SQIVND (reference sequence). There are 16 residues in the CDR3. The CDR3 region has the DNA TGTGCCAGTAGTAGGGACCCGGCTTATAGCAATCAGCCCCAGCATTTT. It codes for CASSRDPAYSNQPQHF.

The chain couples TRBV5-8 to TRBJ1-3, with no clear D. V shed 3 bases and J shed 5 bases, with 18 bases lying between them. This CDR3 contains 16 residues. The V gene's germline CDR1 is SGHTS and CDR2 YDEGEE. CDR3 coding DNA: TGTGCCAGCAGCTCTGGTGTCTGGGGTAGTCGAAACACCATATATTTT. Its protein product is CASSSGVWGSRNTIYF.

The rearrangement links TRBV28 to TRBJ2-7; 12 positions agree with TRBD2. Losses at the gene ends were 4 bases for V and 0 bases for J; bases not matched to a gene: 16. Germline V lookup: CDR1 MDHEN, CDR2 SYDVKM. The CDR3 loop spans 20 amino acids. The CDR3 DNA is TGTGCCAGCAGTTCCTATATACTAGCGGGAGGACAGGAGAGCTCCTACGAGCAGTACTTC. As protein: CASSSYILAGGQESSYEQYF.

The CDR3 is CASSWFSGQGYSYEQYF. The CDR3 coding sequence is TGTGCCAGCAGCTGGTTCTCGGGACAGGGTTACTCCTACGAGCAGTACTTC. The chain uses TRBV5-6 and TRBJ2-7, with 9 bases identical to TRBD1. This CDR3 comprises 17 residues. V gave up 3 bases and J gave up 0 bases; unmatched junction bases: 10. Germline assignment: CDR1 SGHDT and CDR2 YYEEEE.